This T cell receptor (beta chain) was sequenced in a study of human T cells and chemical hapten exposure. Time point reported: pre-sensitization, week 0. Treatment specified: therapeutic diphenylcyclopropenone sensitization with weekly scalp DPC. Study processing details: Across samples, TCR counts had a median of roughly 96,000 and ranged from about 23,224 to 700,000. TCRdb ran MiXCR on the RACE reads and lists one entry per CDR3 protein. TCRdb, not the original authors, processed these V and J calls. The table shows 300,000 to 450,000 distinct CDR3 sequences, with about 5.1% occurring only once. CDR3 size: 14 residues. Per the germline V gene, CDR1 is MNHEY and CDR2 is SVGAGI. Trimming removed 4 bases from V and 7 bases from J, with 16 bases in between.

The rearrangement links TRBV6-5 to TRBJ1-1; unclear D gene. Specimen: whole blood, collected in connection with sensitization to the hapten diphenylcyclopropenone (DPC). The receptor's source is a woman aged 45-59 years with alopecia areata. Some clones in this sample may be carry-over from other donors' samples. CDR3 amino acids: CASSSLRLSGEAFF. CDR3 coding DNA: TGTGCCAGCAGTTCCCTGCGCCTGAGTGGTGAAGCTTTCTTT.